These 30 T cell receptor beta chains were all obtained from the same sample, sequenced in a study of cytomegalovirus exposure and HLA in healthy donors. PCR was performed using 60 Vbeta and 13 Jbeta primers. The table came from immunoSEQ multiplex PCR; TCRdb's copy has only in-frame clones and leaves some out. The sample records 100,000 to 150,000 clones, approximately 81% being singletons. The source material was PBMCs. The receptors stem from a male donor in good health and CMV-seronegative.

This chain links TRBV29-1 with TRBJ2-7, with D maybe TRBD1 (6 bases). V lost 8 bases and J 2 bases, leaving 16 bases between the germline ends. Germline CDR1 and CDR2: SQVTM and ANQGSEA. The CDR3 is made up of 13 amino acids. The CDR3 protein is CSIATGKTYEQYF. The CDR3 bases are TGCAGCATCGCGACAGGTAAAACCTACGAGCAGTACTTC.

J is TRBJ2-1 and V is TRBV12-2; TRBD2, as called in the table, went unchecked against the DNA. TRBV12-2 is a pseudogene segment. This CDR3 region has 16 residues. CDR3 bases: TGTGCAAGTCTCCCCTCCCTAAGCGGGAGCCACAATGAGCAGTTCTTC. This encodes CASLPSLSGSHNEQFF.

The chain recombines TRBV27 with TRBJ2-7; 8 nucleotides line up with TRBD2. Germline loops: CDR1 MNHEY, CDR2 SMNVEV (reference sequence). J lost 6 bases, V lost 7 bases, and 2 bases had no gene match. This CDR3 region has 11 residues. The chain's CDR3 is CASIRGGEQYF. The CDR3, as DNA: TGTGCCAGCATCCGGGGGGGCGAGCAGTACTTC.

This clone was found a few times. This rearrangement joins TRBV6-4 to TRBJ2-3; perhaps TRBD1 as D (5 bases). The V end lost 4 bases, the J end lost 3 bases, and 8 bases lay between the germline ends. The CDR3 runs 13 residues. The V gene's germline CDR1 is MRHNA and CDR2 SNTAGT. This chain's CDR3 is CASSAQATDTQYF. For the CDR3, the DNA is TGTGCCAGCAGTGCACAGGCGACAGATACGCAGTATTTT.

CDR3 nucleotide sequence: TGCGCCAGCACCCCTGTGGGGCTCTACGAGCAGTACTTC. Encoded protein: CASTPVGLYEQYF. This sequence joins TRBV4-3 and TRBJ2-7; maybe TRBD1 (5 bases). Germline V gives CDR1 LGHNA, CDR2 YSLEER. V was clipped by 7 bases and J by 3 bases, with 13 bases between them. The CDR3 consists of 13 residues.

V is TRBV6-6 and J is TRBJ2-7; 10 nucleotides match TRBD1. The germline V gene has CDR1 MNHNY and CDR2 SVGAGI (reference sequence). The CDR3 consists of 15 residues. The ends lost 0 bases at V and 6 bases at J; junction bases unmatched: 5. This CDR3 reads CASSYSIGDRGEQYF. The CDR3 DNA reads TGTGCCAGCAGTTACTCGATAGGGGACAGGGGCGAGCAGTACTTC.

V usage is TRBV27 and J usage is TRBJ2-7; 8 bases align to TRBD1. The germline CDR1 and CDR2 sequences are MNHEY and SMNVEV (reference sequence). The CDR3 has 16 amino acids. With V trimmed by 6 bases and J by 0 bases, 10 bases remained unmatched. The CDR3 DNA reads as TGTGCCAGCAGCGGACCGAGGCAGGGGGCCTCCTACGAGCAGTACTTC. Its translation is CASSGPRQGASYEQYF.

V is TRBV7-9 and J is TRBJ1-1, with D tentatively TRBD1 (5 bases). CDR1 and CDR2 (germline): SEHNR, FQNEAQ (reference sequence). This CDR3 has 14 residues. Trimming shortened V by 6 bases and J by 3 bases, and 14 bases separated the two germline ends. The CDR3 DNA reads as TGTGCCAGCAGACAAACGGGGGGGGACACTGAAGCTTTCTTT. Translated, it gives CASRQTGGDTEAFF.

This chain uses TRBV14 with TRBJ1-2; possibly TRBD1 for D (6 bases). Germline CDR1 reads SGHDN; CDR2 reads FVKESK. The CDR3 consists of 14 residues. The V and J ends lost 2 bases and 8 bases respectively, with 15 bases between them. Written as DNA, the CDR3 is TGTGCCAGCAGCCAAACCAACAGGGTCGGGGGCTACACCTTC. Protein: CASSQTNRVGGYTF.

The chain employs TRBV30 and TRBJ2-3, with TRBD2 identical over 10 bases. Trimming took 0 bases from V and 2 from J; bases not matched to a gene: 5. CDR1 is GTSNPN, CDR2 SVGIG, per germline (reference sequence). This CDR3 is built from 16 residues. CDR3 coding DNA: TGTGCCTGGAGTGTAGCGGGAGGGCCCCACACAGATACGCAGTATTTT. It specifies CAWSVAGGPHTDTQYF.

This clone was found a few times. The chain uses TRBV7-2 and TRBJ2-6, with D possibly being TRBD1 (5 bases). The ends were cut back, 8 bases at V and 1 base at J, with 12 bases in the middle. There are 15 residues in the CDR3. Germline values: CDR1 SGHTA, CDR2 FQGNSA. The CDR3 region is CASAYQGSGANVLTF. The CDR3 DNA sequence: TGTGCCAGCGCCTATCAGGGTTCTGGGGCCAACGTCCTGACTTTC.

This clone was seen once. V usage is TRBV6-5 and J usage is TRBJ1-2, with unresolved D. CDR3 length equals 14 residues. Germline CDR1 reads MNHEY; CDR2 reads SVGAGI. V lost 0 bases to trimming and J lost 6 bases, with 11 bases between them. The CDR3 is CASSYSNYLDGYTF. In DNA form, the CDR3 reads TGTGCCAGCAGTTACTCCAACTACCTCGATGGCTACACCTTC.

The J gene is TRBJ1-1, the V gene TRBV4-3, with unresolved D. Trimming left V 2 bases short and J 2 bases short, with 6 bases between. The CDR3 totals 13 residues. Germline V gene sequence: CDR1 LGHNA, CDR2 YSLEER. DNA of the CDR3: TGCGCCAGCAGCCAACGTATTAACACTGAAGCTTTCTTT. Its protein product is CASSQRINTEAFF.

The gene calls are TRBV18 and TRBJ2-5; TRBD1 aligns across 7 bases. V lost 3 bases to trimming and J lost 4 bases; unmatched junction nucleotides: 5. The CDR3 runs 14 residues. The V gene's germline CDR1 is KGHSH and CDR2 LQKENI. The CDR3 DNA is TGTGCCAGCTCACCGAGACAGGGAATAGAGACCCAGTACTTC. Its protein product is CASSPRQGIETQYF.

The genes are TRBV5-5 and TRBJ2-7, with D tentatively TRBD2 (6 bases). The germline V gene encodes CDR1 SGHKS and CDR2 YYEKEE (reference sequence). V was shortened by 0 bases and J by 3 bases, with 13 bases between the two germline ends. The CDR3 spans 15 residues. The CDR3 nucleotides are TGTGCCAGCAGCTTGGGGACAAGGGGACTCTACGAGCAGTACTTC. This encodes CASSLGTRGLYEQYF. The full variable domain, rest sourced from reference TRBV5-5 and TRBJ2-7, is DAGVTQSPTHLIKTRGQQVTLRCSPISGHKSVSWYQQVLGQGPQFIFQYYEKEERGRGNFPDRFSARQFPNYSSELNVNALLLGDSALYLCASSLGTRGLYEQYFGPGTRLTVT.

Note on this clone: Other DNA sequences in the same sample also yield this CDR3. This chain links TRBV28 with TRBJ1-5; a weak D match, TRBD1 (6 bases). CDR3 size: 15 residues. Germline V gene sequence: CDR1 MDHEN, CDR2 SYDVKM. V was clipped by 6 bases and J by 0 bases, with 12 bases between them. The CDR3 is CASRLGQSSNQPQHF. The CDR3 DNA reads TGTGCCAGCAGGCTTGGACAGTCTAGCAATCAGCCCCAGCATTTT.

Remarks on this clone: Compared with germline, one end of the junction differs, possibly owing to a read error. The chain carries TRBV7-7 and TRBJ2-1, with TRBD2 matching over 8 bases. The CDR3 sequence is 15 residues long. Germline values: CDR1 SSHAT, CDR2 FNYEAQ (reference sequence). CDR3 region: CASSSGVAGYNEQFF. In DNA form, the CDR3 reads TGTGCTAGCAGCTCCGGGGTAGCGGGGTACAATGAGCAGTTCTTC.

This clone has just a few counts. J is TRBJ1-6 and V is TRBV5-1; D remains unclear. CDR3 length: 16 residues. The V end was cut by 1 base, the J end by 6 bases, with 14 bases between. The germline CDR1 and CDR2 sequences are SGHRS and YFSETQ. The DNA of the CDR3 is TGCGCCAGCAGCTTGATGGCGGGCCAGATTAATTCACCCCTCCACTTT. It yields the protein CASSLMAGQINSPLHF.

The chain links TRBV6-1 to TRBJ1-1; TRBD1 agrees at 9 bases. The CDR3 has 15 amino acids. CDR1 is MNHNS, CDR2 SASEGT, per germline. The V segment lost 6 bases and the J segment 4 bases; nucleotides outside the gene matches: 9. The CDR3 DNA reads TGTGCCAGCAGGGGGACAGGGAGGGCGGGCACTGAAGCTTTCTTT. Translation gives CASRGTGRAGTEAFF.

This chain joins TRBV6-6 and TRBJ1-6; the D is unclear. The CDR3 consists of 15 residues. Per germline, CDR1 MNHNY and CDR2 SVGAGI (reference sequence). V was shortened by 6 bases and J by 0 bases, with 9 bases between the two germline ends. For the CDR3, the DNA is TGTGCCAGCAGCTACACCGGCTCCTATAATTCACCCCTCCACTTT. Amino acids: CASSYTGSYNSPLHF.

The CDR3 DNA reads TGTGCCAGCAGCGTAGGGTCTAGCGGGACCTACAATGAGCAGTTCTTC. Translating it yields CASSVGSSGTYNEQFF. The V gene is TRBV9, the J gene TRBJ2-1; 9 bases are a match to TRBD2. This CDR3 has 16 amino acids. Per germline, CDR1 SGDLS and CDR2 YYNGEE. Germline trimming cut 0 bases from V and 2 bases from J; bases unmatched to any gene: 3.

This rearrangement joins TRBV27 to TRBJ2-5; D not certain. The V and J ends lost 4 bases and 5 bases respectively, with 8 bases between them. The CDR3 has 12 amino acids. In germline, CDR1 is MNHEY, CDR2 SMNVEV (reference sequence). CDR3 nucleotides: TGTGCCAGCAGTTCGACAAGTGAGACCCAGTACTTC. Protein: CASSSTSETQYF.

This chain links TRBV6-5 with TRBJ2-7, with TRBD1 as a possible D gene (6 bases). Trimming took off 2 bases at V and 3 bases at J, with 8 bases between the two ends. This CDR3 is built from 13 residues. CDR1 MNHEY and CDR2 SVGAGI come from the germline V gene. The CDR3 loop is CASSYGDNYEQYF. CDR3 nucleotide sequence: TGTGCCAGCAGTTACGGGGACAACTACGAGCAGTACTTC.

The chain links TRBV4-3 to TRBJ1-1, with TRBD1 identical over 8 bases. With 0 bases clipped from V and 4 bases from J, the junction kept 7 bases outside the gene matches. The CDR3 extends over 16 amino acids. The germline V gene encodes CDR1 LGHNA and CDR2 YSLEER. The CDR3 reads CASSQDRGRGRTEAFF. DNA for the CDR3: TGCGCCAGCAGCCAAGACAGGGGGCGCGGGCGCACTGAAGCTTTCTTT.

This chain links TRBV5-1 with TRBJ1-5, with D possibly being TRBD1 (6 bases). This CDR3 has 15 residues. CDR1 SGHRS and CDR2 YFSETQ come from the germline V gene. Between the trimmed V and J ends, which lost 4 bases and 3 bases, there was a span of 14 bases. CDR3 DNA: TGCGCCAGCAGCATAGAGACAGGACACAATCAGCCCCAGCATTTT. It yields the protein CASSIETGHNQPQHF.

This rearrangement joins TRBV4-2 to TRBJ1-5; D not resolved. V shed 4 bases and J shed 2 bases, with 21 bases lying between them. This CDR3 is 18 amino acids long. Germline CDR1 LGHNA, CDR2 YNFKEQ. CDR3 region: CASSREDRGSLGNQPQHF. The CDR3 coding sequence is TGTGCCAGCAGCCGAGAAGACCGCGGGTCACTCGGCAATCAGCCCCAGCATTTT.

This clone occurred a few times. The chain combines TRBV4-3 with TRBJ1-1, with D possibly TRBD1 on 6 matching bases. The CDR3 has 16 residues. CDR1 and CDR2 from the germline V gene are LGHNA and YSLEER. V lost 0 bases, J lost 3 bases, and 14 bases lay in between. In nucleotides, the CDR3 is TGCGCCAGCAGCCAAGAAGGGAGGGGGAAGTACACTGAAGCTTTCTTT. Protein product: CASSQEGRGKYTEAFF.

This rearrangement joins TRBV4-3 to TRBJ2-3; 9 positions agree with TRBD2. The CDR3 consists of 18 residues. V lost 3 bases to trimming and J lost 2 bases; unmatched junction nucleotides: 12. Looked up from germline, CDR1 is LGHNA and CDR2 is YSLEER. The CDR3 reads CASSHAGREGLTTDTQYF. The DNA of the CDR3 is TGCGCCAGCAGCCATGCAGGGCGGGAGGGGCTAACCACAGATACGCAGTATTTT.

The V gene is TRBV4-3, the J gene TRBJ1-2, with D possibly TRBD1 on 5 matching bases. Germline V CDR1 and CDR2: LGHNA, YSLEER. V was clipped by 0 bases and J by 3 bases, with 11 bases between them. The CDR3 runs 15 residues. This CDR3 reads CASSQERGSYYGYTF. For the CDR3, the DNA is TGCGCCAGCAGCCAAGAAAGGGGCAGCTACTATGGCTACACCTTC.

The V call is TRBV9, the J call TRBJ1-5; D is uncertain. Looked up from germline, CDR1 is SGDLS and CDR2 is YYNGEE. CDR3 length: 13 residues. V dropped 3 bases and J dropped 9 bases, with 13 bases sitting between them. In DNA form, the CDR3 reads TGTGCCAGCAGCGAAGCCGTCCGAGGGCCCCAGCATTTT. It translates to CASSEAVRGPQHF.